This T cell receptor (beta chain) was sequenced for a study of blood T cell repertoires in COVID-19. Study-level information: From the United States, Italy and Spain came samples of acute and convalescent COVID-19.

Method: immunoSEQ multiplex PCR; TCRdb's copy keeps in-frame clones and lacks some. The sample yields about 380,000 clones, around 89% seen once. After removal of 5 bases from V and 13 bases from J, the junction contained 5 bases not matched to a gene. Germline values: CDR1 MNHEY, CDR2 SVGAGI. This CDR3 comprises 12 residues. This TCR derives from a woman younger than 30 who had recovered from COVID-19. V gene TRBV6-5 combines with J gene TRBJ1-6; 7 bases are a match to TRBD1. The sample taken for sequencing was PBMCs or T cells enriched from blood (not recorded which). CDR3 nucleotides: TGTGCCAGCAGTCGGTCCAGGGGGCCCCTCCACTTT. Residues: CASSRSRGPLHF.